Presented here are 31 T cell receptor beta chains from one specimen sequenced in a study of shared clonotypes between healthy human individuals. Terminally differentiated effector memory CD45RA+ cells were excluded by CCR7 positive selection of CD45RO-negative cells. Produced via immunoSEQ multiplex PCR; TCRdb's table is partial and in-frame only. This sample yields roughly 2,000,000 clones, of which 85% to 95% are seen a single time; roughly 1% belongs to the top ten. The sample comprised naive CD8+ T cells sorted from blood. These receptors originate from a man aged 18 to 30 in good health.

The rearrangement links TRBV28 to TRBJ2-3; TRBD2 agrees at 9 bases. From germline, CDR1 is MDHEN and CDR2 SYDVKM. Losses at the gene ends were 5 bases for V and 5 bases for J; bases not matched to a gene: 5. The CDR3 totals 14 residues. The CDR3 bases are TGTGCCAGCAGTCCGTTAGCGGGGGAAGATACGCAGTATTTT. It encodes CASSPLAGEDTQYF.

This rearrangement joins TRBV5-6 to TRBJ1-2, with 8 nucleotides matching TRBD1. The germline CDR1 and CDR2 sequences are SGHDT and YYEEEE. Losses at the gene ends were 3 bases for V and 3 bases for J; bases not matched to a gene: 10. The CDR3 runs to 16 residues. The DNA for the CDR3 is TGTGCCAGCAGCTCGGCTTCGGGACAGGACGACTATGGCTACACCTTC. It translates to CASSSASGQDDYGYTF. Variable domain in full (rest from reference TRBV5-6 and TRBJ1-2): DAGVTQSPTHLIKTRGQQVTLRCSPKSGHDTVSWYQQALGQGPQFIFQYYEEEERQRGNFPDRFSGHQFPNYSSELNVNALLLGDSALYLCASSSASGQDDYGYTFGSGTRLTVV.

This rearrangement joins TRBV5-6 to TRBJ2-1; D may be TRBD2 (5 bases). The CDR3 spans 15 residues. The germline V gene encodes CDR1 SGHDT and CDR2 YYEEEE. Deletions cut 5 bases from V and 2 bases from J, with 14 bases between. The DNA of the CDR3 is TGTGCCAGCAGGCCTGCTATCGGGGCCTACAATGAGCAGTTCTTC. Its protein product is CASRPAIGAYNEQFF.

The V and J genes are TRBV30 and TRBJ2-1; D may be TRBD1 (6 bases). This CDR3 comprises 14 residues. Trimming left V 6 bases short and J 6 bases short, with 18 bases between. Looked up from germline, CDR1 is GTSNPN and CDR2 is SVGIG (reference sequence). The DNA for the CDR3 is TGTGCCTGTTATATCGAGGGGGAAACCAATGAGCAGTTCTTC. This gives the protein CACYIEGETNEQFF.

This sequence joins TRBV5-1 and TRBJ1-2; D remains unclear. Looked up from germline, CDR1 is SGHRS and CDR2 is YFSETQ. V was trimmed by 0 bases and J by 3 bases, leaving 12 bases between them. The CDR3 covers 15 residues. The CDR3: CASSLDTIKDYGYTF. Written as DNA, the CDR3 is TGCGCCAGCAGCTTGGATACCATAAAGGACTATGGCTACACCTTC. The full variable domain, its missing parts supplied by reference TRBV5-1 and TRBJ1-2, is KAGVTQTPRYLIKTRGQQVTLSCSPISGHRSVSWYQQTPGQGLQFLFEYFSETQRNKGNFPGRFSGRQFSNSRSEMNVSTLELGDSALYLCASSLDTIKDYGYTFGSGTRLTVV.

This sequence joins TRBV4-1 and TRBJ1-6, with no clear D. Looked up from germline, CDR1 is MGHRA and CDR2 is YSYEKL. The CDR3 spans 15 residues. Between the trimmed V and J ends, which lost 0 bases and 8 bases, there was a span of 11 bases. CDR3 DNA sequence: TGCGCCAGCAGCCAAGAGGGAGGGAGTTATTCACCCCTCCACTTT. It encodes CASSQEGGSYSPLHF.

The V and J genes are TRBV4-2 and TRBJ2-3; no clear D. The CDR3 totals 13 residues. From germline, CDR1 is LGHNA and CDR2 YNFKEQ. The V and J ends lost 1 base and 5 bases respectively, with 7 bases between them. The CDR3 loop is CASSQGWVDTQYF. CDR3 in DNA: TGTGCCAGCAGCCAAGGATGGGTAGATACGCAGTATTTT.

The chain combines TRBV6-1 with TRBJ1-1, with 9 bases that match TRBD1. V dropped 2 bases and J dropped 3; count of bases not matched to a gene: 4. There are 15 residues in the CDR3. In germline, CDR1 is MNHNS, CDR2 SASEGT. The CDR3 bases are TGTGCCAGCAGTGAATTACAGGGGGCCGACACTGAAGCTTTCTTT. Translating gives CASSELQGADTEAFF.

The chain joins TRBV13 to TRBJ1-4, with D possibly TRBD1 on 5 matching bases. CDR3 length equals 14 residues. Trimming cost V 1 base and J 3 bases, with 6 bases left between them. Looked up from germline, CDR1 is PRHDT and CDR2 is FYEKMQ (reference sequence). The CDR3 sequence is CASSLAGPNEKLFF. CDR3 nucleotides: TGTGCCAGCAGCTTAGCAGGGCCTAATGAAAAACTGTTTTTT.

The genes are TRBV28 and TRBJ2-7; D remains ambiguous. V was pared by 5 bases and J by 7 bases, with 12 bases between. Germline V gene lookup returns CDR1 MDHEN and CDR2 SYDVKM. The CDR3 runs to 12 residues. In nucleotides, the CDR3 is TGTGCCAGCAGTGACAACGGGTTGGAGCAGTACTTC. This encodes CASSDNGLEQYF.

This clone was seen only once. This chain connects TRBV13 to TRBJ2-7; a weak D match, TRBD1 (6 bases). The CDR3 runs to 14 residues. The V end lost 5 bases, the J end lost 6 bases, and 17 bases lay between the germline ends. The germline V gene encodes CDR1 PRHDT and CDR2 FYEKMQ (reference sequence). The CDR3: CASSPRGLYAEQYF. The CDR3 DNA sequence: TGTGCCAGCAGCCCCAGGGGCCTCTACGCCGAGCAGTACTTC.

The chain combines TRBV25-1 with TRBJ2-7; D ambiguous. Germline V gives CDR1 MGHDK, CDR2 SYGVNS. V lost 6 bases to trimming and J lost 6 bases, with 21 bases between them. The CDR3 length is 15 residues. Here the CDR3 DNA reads TGTGCCAGCAGCGCTGGAGACCCACCCTGGGGCGAGCAGTACTTC. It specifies CASSAGDPPWGEQYF.

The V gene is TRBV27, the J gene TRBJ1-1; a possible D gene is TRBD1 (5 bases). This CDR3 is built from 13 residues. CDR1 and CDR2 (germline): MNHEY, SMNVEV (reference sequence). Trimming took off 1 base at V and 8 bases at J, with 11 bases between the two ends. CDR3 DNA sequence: TGTGCCAGCAGTTTATTTCACAGGCACGAAGCTTTCTTT. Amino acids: CASSLFHRHEAFF.

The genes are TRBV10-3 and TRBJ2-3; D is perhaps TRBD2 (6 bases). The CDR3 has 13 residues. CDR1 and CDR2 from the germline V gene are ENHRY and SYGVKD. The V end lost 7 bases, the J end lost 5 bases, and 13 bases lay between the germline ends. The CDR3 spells CAIKTEEGDTQYF. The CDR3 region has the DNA TGTGCCATCAAGACGGAGGAGGGAGATACGCAGTATTTT.

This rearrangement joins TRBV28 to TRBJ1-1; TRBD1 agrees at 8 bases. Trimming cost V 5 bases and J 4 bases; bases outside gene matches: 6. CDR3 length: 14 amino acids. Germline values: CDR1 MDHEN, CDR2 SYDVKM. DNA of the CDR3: TGTGCCAGCAGTGGACAGGGATTGGGCACTGAAGCTTTCTTT. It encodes CASSGQGLGTEAFF.

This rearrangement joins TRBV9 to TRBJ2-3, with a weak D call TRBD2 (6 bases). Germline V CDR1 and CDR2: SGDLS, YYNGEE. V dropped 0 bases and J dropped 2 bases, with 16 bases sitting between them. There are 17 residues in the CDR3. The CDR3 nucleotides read TGTGCCAGCAGCGTAGAAGCCGCGGGATCCATCACAGATACGCAGTATTTT. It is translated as CASSVEAAGSITDTQYF. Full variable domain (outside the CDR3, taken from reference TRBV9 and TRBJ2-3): DSGVTQTPKHLITATGQRVTLRCSPRSGDLSVYWYQQSLDQGLQFLIQYYNGEERAKGNILERFSAQQFPDLHSELNLSSLELGDSALYFCASSVEAAGSITDTQYFGPGTRLTVL.

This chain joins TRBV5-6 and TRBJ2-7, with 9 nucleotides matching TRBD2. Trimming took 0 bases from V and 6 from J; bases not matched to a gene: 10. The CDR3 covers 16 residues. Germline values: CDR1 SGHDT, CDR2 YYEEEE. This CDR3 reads CASSLEGVAGVAEQYF. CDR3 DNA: TGTGCCAGCAGCTTGGAAGGAGTAGCGGGAGTGGCCGAGCAGTACTTC.

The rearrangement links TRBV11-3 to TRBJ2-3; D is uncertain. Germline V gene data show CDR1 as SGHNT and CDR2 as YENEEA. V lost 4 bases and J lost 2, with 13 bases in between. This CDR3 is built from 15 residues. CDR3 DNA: TGTGCCAGCAGCTCACTCGATGGAAACACAGATACGCAGTATTTT. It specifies CASSSLDGNTDTQYF.

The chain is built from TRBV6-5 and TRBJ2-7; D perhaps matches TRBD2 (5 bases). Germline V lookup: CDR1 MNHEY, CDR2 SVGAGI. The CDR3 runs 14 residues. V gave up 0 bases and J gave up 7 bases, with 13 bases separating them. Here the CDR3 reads CASSYSSSGWEQYF. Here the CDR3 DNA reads TGTGCCAGCAGTTACTCGTCGTCGGGGTGGGAGCAGTACTTC.

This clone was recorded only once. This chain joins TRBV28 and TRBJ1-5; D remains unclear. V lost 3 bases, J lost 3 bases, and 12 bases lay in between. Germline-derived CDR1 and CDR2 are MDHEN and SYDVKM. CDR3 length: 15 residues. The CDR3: CASSFPVSNNQPQHF. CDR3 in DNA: TGTGCCAGCAGTTTTCCGGTATCGAACAATCAGCCCCAGCATTTT.

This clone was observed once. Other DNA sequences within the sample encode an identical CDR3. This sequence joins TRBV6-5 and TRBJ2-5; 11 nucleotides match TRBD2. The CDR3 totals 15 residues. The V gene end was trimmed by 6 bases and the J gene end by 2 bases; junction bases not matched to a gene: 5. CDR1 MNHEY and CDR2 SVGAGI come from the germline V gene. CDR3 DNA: TGTGCCAGCAGCCTAGCGGGGGGACTTCAAGAGACCCAGTACTTC. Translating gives CASSLAGGLQETQYF.

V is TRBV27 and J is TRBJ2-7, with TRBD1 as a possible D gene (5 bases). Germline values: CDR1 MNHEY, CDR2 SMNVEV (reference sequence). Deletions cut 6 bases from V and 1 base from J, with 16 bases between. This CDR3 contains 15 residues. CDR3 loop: CASSVRGSPSYEQYF. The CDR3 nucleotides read TGTGCCAGCAGCGTTAGGGGTTCCCCTTCCTACGAGCAGTACTTC.

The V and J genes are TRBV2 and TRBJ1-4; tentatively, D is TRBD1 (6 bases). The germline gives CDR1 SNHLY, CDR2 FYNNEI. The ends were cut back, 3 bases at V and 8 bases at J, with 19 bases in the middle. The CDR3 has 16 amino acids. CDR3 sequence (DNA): TGTGCCAGCAGTGAGGGTGTTTCAGGGGACGGGGAAAAACTGTTTTTT. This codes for CASSEGVSGDGEKLFF. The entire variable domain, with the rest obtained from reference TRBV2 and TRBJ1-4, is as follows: EPEVTQTPSHQVTQMGQEVILRCVPISNHLYFYWYRQILGQKVEFLVSFYNNEISEKSEIFDDQFSVERPDGSNFTLKIRSTKLEDSAMYFCASSEGVSGDGEKLFFGSGTQLSVL.

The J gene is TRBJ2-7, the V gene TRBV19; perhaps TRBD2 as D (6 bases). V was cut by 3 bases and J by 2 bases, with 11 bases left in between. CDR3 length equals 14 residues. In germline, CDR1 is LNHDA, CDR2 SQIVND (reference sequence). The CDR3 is CASSIGAGTYEQYF. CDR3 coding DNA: TGTGCCAGTAGTATTGGCGCGGGGACCTACGAGCAGTACTTC.

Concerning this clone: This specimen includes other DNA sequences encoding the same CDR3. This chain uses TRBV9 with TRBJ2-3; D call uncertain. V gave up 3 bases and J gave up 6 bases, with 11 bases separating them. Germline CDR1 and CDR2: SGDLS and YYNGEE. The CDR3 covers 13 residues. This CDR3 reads CASSALLGDTQYF. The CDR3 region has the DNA TGTGCCAGCAGCGCCCTCCTAGGTGATACGCAGTATTTT.

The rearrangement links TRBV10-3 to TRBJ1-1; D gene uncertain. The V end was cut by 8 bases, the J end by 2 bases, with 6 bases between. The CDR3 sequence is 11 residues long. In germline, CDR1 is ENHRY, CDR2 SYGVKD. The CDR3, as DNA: TGTGCCATCGGAGGTAACACTGAAGCTTTCTTT. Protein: CAIGGNTEAFF.

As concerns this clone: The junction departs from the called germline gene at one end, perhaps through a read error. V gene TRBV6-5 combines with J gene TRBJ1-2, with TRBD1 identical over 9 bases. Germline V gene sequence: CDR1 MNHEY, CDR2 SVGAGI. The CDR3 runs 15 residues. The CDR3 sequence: CASSDRTGALYRYTF. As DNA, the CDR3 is TGTGCCAGCAGCGATAGGACAGGGGCCCTCTATCGCTACACCTTC.

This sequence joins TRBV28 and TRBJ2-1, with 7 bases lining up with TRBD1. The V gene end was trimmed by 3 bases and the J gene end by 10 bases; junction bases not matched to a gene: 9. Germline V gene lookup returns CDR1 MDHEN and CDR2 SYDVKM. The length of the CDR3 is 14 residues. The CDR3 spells CASSFRLRQGEQFF. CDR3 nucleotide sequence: TGTGCCAGCAGTTTTCGGCTGAGACAGGGAGAGCAGTTCTTC.

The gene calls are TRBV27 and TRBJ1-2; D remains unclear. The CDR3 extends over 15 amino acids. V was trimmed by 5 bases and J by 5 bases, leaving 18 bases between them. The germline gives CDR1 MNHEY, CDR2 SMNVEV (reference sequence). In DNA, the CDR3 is TGTGCCAGCAGTCCCTGGACGGAGCTGGCATATGGCTACACCTTC. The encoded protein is CASSPWTELAYGYTF.

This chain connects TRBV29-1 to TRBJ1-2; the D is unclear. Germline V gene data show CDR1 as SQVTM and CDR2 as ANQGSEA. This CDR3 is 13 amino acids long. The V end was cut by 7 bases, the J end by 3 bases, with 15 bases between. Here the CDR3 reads CSAPIPSYYGYTF. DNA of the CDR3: TGCAGCGCCCCTATTCCGAGTTACTATGGCTACACCTTC.

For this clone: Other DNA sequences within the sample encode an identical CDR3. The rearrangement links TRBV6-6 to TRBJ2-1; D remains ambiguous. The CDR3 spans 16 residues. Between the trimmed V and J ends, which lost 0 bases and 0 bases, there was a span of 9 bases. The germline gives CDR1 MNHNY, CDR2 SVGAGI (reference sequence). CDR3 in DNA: TGTGCCAGCAGTTACTCGTCCCCCAGCTCCTACAATGAGCAGTTCTTC. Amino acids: CASSYSSPSSYNEQFF.